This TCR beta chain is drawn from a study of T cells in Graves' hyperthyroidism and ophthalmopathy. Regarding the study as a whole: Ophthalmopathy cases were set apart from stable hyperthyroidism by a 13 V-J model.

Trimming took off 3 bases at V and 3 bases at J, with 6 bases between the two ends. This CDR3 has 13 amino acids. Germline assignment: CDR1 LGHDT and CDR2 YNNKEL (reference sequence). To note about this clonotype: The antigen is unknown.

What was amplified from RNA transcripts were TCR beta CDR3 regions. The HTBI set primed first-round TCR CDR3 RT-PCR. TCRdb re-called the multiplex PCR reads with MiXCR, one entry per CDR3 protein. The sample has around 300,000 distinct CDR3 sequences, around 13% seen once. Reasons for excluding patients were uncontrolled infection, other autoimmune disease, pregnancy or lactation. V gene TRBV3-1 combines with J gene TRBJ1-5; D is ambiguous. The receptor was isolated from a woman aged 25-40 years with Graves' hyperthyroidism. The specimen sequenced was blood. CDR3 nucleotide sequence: TGTGCCAGCAGCCAGGGTCTCAATCAGCCCCAGCATTTT. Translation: CASSQGLNQPQHF.